Included here is one TCR beta chain sequence, with context. No antigen is known for it. This entry belongs to a study of T cell repertoires in cytomegalovirus infection. Study-wide context: Public TCR beta signatures provided an indication of both CMV infection and a matching HLA type. Study outcomes and limitations: Adding up the frequency of public TCR beta families identified people who carried CMV plus the relevant HLA.

The CDR3 consists of 17 residues. Germline V gives CDR1 LNHDA, CDR2 SQIVND (reference sequence). TCRdb fed the reads into MiXCR, producing one record per CDR3 protein. In the table there are some 800,000 distinct CDR3 sequences, 30% to 35% of which are singletons. This sequence was found in a human donor in good health (CMV status not recorded). Some clones in this sample may be carry-over from other donors' samples. The chain recombines TRBV19 with TRBJ1-3; D remains unclear. The sequenced sample was cultured CD8+ T cells from PBMCs, obtained from culture after CMV antigen stimulation. CDR3 sequence reads: CVSDKGNPRLSGNTIYF. CDR3 coding DNA: TGTGTTTCAGACAAGGGTAACCCGCGGCTCTCTGGAAACACCATATATTTT.